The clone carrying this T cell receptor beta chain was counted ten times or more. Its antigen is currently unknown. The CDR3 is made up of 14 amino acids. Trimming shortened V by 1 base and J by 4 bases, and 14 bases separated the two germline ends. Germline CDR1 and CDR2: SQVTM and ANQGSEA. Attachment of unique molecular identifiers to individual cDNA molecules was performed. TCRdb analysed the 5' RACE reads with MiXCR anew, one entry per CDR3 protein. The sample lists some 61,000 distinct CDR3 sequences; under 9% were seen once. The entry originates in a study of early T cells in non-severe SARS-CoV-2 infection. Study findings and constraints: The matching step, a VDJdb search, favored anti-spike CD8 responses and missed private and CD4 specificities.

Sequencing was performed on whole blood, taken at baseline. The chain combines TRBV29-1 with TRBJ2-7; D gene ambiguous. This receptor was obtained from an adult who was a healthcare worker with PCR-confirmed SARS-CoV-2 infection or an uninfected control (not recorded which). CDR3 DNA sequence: TGCAGCGTTGAAGGGACCGCCACCCATTACGAGCAGTACTTC. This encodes CSVEGTATHYEQYF.